Detailed here is one T cell receptor beta chain. The entry originates in a study of blood T cell repertoires in COVID-19. On the study more broadly: COVID-19 samples, acute and convalescent, were from the United States, Italy and Spain. In each case, the material was cDNA or gDNA derived from T cells, B-cell-depleted T cells, or PBMCs.

This CDR3 is 18 amino acids long. The germline CDR1 and CDR2 sequences are LGHNA and YNFKEQ. V was pared by 5 bases and J by 4 bases, with 15 bases of the junction left unmatched. In the authors' methods: From reference gene primer amplification, estimates of nucleated cell counts were derived. Sequencing used immunoSEQ multiplex PCR; TCRdb keeps in-frame clones, though not all of them. V, J and clone size are those of that table, while D and trimming were read from the DNA. The sample carries approximately 330,000 clones, 85% to 90% recorded once. The gene calls are TRBV4-2 and TRBJ2-2; 8 bases are shared with TRBD1. The specimen sequenced was peripheral blood. The source of this sequence is a woman aged 50 to 60 with active or convalescent COVID-19. The CDR3 DNA is TGTGCCAGCAGCGTCGGCGGAATCGGGACAGGAACCACCGGGGAGCTGTTTTTT. This encodes CASSVGGIGTGTTGELFF.